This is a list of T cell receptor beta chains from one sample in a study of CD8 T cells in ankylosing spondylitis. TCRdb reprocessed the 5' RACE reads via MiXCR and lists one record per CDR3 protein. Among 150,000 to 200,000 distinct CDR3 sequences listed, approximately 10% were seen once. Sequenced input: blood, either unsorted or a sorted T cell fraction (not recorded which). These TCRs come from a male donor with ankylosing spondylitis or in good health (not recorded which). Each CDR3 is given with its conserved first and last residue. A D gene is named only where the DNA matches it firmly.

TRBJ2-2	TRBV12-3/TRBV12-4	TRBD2	CASAPSGRAGELFF
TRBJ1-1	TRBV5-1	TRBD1	CASSFGTGLNQENTEAFF
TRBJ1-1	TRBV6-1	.	CASSTAGYVTEAFF
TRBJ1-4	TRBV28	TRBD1	CASRTGGGGEKLFF
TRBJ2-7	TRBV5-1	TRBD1	CASSNGQGSSYEQYF
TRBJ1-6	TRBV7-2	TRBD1	CASSLGTGVNSPLHF
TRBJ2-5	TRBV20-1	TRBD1	CSAPSGQGAQETQYF
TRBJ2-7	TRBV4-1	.	CASRLDGTSPYEQYF
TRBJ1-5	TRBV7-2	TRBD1	CASSVTGRGNQPQHF
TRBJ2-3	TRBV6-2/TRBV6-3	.	CASSLTFTDTQYF
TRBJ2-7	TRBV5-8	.	CASSLQPSLVYEQYF
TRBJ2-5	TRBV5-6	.	CASSLLPTEGQETQYF
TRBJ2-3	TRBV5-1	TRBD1	CASSLEGTGSTDTQYF
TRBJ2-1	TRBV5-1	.	CASSLADPSRDEQFF
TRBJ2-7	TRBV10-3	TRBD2	CAISPGLGDYEQYF
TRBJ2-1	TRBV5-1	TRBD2	CASSLGLANEQFF
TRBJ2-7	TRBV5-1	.	CASSPDGRSDNEQYF
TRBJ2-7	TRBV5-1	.	CASSLFGDLDEQYF
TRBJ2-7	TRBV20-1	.	CSARVRGDEQYF
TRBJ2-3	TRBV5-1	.	CASSLIGQSGTDTQYF
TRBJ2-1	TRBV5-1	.	CASSLEPRGGNEQFF
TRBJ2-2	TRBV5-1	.	CASSSGLLSSPGELFF
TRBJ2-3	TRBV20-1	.	CSARDRGGGAGTDTQYF
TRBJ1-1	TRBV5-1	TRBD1	CASSVAGGGGFTEAFF
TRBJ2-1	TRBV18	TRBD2	CASSPLLSGEYNEQFF
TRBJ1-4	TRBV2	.	CASSLTGTEKLFF
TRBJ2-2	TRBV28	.	CASTSLPPTGELFF
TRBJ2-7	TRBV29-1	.	CSVSAGAYEQYF
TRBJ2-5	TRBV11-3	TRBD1	CASSLSGGDLETQYF
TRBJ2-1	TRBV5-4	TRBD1	CASSGTGTAYNEQFF
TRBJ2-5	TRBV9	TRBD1	CASSLFAGTAQETQYF
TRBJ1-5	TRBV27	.	CASSPGPKRDQPQHF
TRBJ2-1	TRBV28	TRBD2	CASSSAGGRNEQFF
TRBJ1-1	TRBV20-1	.	CNTLKTSNTEAFF
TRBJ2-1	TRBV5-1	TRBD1	CASSLEGTGSNQLF
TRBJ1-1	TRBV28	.	CASSFTGSPVTEAFF
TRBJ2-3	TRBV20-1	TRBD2	CSAHAGLAEATDTQYF
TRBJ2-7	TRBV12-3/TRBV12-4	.	CASSLTAVFVEQYF
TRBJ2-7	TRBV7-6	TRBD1	CASSLDPGTGRIEQYF
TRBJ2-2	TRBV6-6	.	CASRPGDTGELFF
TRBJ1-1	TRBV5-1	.	CASRIQGTDTEAFF
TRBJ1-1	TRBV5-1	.	CASSLDIGGDTEAFF
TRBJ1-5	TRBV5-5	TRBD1	CASSSSPEGQPDQPQHF
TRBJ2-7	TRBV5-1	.	CASSSRSSNHYEQYF
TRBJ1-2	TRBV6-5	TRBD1	CASSSRTGNYGYTF
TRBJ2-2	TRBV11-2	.	CASGDLNTGELFF
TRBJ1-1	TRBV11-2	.	CASSLVMGHRETEAFF
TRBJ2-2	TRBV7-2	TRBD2	CASSLAGVTGELFF
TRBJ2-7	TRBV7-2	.	CASSPMRASYEQYF
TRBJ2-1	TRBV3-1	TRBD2	CASSLTGTNNEQFF
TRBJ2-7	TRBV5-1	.	CASSLEADSYEQYF
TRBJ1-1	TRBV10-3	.	CAISDSGGGNTEAFF
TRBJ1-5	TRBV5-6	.	CASSFGPGDQPQHF